One and the same sample provided the 13 T cell receptor beta chains below, sequenced in a study of metastatic and nonmetastatic thyroid tumors. MiXCR re-clonotyped the PCR reads for TCRdb. The sample lists around 5,000 clones, 25% to 30% occurring once. All patients were untreated before thyroid surgery. Sequencing used adjacent normal tissue. Receptors originate from a female donor with papillary thyroid cancer or a benign thyroid nodule (not recorded which). Some clones in this sample may be carry-over from other donors' samples.

The chain couples TRBV4-3 to TRBJ2-2, with D unclear. Trimming stripped 3 bases from V and 11 bases from J, with 13 bases between. The germline CDR1 and CDR2 sequences are LGHNA and YSLEER. CDR3 size: 13 residues. CDR3 residues: CASSHDRIGELFF. The CDR3 DNA reads TGCGCCAGCAGCCACGATCGGATTGGTGAGCTGTTTTTT.

This clone has at least ten counts. A single base separates this from a much larger clone, so it may be a read error. This sample also contains other DNA sequences that code for the same CDR3. The chain uses TRBV7-3 and TRBJ1-1, with D tentatively TRBD1 (6 bases). This CDR3 comprises 13 residues. Per germline, CDR1 SGHTA and CDR2 FQGTGA. CDR3 sequence: CASSRDTNTEAFF. CDR3 DNA: TGTGCCAGCAGCCGGGACACGAACACTGAAGCCTTCTTT.

This clone has only a few counts. The germline gene is not matched at one end of the junction; a read error may be the cause. The V gene is TRBV6-4, the J gene TRBJ2-1; 8 bases fit TRBD1. CDR1 MRHNA and CDR2 SNTAGT come from the germline V gene. The CDR3 consists of 17 residues. CDR3 DNA sequence: TGTGTCAGCTCCCCCGGGACAGGAGGCGCCCGCCACAATGAGCAGTTCTTC. Amino acids: CVSSPGTGGARHNEQFF.

This clone was detected only a few times. The chain uses TRBV28 and TRBJ1-3, with D possibly TRBD1 on 5 matching bases. There are 15 residues in the CDR3. V was shortened by 6 bases and J by 4 bases, with 16 bases between the two germline ends. Looked up from germline, CDR1 is MDHEN and CDR2 is SYDVKM. The CDR3 is CASSDPGAYGNTIYF. Written as DNA, the CDR3 is TGTGCCAGCAGCGACCCCGGGGCTTACGGAAACACCATATATTTT.

About this clone: A junction boundary mismatches the germline segment, possibly from a read error. The chain has TRBV2 and TRBJ1-1, with 9 bases matching TRBD1. The CDR3 is 14 residues long. Germline CDR1 reads SNHLY; CDR2 reads FYNNEI. DNA of the CDR3: TGTGCCAGCAGTGACGACAGGGGGAACACTGAAGATTTCTTT. The encoded protein is CASSDDRGNTEDFF.

By its share, this clone is medium-sized (0.01 to 0.1%). The chain is built from TRBV6-1 and TRBJ1-2, with 7 bases aligning to TRBD1. J lost 4 bases, V lost 6 bases, and 8 bases had no gene match. The germline V gene has CDR1 MNHNS and CDR2 SASEGT. The CDR3 runs 14 residues. The DNA of the CDR3 is TGTGCCAGCAGACTCGACAGGGCGTTCTATGGCTACACCTTC. Its translation is CASRLDRAFYGYTF.

The chain carries TRBV20-1 and TRBJ2-1, with a possible D match to TRBD2 (5 bases). Trimming stripped 0 bases from V and 0 bases from J, with 24 bases between. Germline V gene lookup returns CDR1 DFQATT and CDR2 SNEGSKA (reference sequence). The length of the CDR3 is 20 residues. CDR3: CSARDFTLFLSATSYNEQFF. DNA for the CDR3: TGCAGTGCTAGAGATTTTACCCTCTTTCTTAGCGCAACCTCCTACAATGAGCAGTTCTTC.

This clone was seen at least ten times. CDR3 nucleotides: TGTGCCAGCAGCCAGAACAGGGGGATAGATGAAAAACTGTTTTTT. Protein sequence: CASSQNRGIDEKLFF. J is TRBJ1-4 and V is TRBV5-4, with 8 nucleotides matching TRBD1. The CDR3 runs to 15 residues. With V trimmed by 4 bases and J by 6 bases, 8 bases remained unmatched. Per germline, CDR1 SGHNT and CDR2 YYREEE (reference sequence).

By frequency in the sample, this clone is medium-sized. The chain has TRBV27 and TRBJ1-1; D gene uncertain. The CDR3 totals 13 residues. CDR1 and CDR2 (germline): MNHEY, SMNVEV (reference sequence). Deletions cut 6 bases from V and 1 base from J, with 9 bases between. The CDR3 nucleotides are TGTGCCAGCAGACCTTGGGAGAACACTGAAGCTTTCTTT. Its translation is CASRPWENTEAFF.

About this clone itself: A read error may account for a junction end that differs from germline. The chain employs TRBV20-1 and TRBJ2-1; D perhaps matches TRBD2 (6 bases). Germline-derived CDR1 and CDR2 are DFQATT and SNEGSKA (reference sequence). The CDR3 loop spans 14 amino acids. The CDR3, as DNA: TGCAGCGCTAGGGTCCGGGAGTCCTACAATGAGCAGTTCTTC. Its translation: CSARVRESYNEQFF.

Sample share makes this clone medium-sized. This chain uses TRBV19 with TRBJ2-7; 9 nucleotides agree with TRBD2. The germline V gene has CDR1 LNHDA and CDR2 SQIVND (reference sequence). With 4 bases clipped from V and 5 bases from J, the junction kept 12 bases outside the gene matches. The CDR3 is made up of 16 amino acids. This CDR3 is CASSKGTSRYPDEQYF. DNA for the CDR3: TGTGCCAGTAGTAAGGGGACTAGCAGATACCCCGACGAGCAGTACTTC.

This clone was picked up many times. The chain couples TRBV7-9 to TRBJ2-4; 9 positions agree with TRBD2. This CDR3 is 14 amino acids long. Germline V CDR1 and CDR2: SEHNR, FQNEAQ (reference sequence). J was trimmed by 11 bases and V by 1 base; bases with no gene match: 6. The CDR3 DNA reads TGTGCCAGCAGCTTAGACGCTAGCGGGAATGTTCAGTACTTC. Protein sequence: CASSLDASGNVQYF.

The chain uses TRBV2 and TRBJ1-1; 7 bases are a match to TRBD1. The germline gives CDR1 SNHLY, CDR2 FYNNEI. CDR3 size: 14 residues. Germline trimming cut 7 bases from V and 4 bases from J; bases unmatched to any gene: 9. The CDR3 nucleotides read TGTGCCAGCACCGCACCAGGGGGTTTCACTGAAGCTTTCTTT. Its protein product is CASTAPGGFTEAFF.